These 7 T cell receptor beta chains share one sample of origin, sequenced in a study of T cell responses to AZD1222 COVID-19 vaccine. The method was immunoSEQ multiplex PCR; TCRdb's version includes in-frame clones alone and lacks a portion of them. The sample consists of about 120,000 clones, around 93% of them appearing once. Sequences were derived from peripheral blood, sampled on day 0 of AZD1222 vaccination. The origin of the receptors is an adult in good health.

The chain couples TRBV7-8 to TRBJ1-5; 9 bases are shared with TRBD1. The V segment lost 1 base and the J segment 7 bases; nucleotides outside the gene matches: 5. The CDR3 length is 15 residues. Germline V lookup: CDR1 SGHVS, CDR2 FQNEAQ. CDR3 DNA: TGTGCCAGCAGCTTAGGGGACAGGGCAATACAGCCCCAGCATTTT. Its protein is CASSLGDRAIQPQHF.

The chain has TRBV27 and TRBJ1-3; 7 nucleotides agree with TRBD1. The length of the CDR3 is 20 residues. With V trimmed by 3 bases and J by 0 bases, 17 bases remained unmatched. The germline V gene has CDR1 MNHEY and CDR2 SMNVEV (reference sequence). CDR3 in DNA: TGTGCCAGCAGTTTTAATCGCGCTCCGGGACAGTCCCGCTCTGGAAACACCATATATTTT. As protein: CASSFNRAPGQSRSGNTIYF.

The chain employs TRBV6-5 and TRBJ2-5; TRBD1 aligns across 7 bases. Per germline, CDR1 MNHEY and CDR2 SVGAGI. J lost 1 base, V lost 5 bases, and 4 bases had no gene match. The CDR3 totals 14 residues. CDR3 sequence reads: CASSTGQFQETQYF. The DNA for the CDR3 is TGTGCCAGCAGTACGGGACAGTTCCAAGAGACCCAGTACTTC.

The V and J genes are TRBV5-1 and TRBJ1-2, with TRBD1 matching 7 bases. CDR3 size: 15 residues. V shed 4 bases and J 4 bases; nucleotides not matched to a gene: 10. Germline CDR1 is SGHRS and CDR2 is YFSETQ. CDR3 sequence (DNA): TGCGCCAGCAGCCAAACAGGGGTTCCCGGCTATGGCTACACCTTC. Translated: CASSQTGVPGYGYTF. The full variable domain, with the rest looked up from reference TRBV5-1 and TRBJ1-2, is KAGVTQTPRYLIKTRGQQVTLSCSPISGHRSVSWYQQTPGQGLQFLFEYFSETQRNKGNFPGRFSGRQFSNSRSEMNVSTLELGDSALYLCASSQTGVPGYGYTFGSGTRLTVV.

The chain uses TRBV27 and TRBJ2-1; D call uncertain. V was clipped by 1 base and J by 2 bases, with 12 bases between them. Germline CDR1 and CDR2: MNHEY and SMNVEV (reference sequence). The CDR3 is made up of 16 amino acids. CDR3 sequence: CASSLYVGTTYNEQFF. The CDR3 DNA sequence: TGTGCCAGCAGTTTATATGTGGGCACTACCTACAATGAGCAGTTCTTC.

The CDR3 bases are TGTGCCATCAGTGATTCATTGGGACAGGGTGCCCATGAGCAGTTCTTC. As protein: CAISDSLGQGAHEQFF. The J gene is TRBJ2-1, the V gene TRBV10-3, with 9 bases identical to TRBD1. CDR1 ENHRY and CDR2 SYGVKD come from the germline V gene. V lost 3 bases to trimming and J lost 8 bases; unmatched junction nucleotides: 11. The CDR3 sequence is 16 residues long.

V is TRBV7-3 and J is TRBJ2-7; D could derive from TRBD1 or TRBD2 (5 bases each). Trimming removed 3 bases at V and 4 bases at J, with 25 bases between. The CDR3 runs to 18 residues. The germline V gene encodes CDR1 SGHTA and CDR2 FQGTGA. DNA of the CDR3: TGTGCCAGCAGCTTTACGGTAGGGGTGAGGGCGATTAGGTACGAGCAGTACTTC. It translates to CASSFTVGVRAIRYEQYF.